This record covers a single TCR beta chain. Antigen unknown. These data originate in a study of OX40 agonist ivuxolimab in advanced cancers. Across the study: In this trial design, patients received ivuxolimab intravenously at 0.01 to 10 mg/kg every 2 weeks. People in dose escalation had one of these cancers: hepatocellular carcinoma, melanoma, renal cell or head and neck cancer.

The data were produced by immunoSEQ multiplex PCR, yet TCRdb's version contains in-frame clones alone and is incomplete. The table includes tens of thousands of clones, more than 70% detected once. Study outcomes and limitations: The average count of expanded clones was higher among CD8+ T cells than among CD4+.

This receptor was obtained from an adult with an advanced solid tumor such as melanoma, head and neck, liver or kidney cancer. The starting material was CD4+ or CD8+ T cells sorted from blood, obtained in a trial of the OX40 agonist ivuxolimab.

CDR3 nucleotides: TGTGCCAGCAGCTTAGCAAGCGGGAGTTTCAATGAGCAGTTCTTC. Protein: CASSLASGSFNEQFF. V gene TRBV11-1 combines with J gene TRBJ2-1; TRBD2 matches 8 bases. V gave up 0 bases and J gave up 6 bases; unmatched junction bases: 4. This CDR3 has 15 residues. Germline V gene lookup returns CDR1 SGHAT and CDR2 FQDESV (reference sequence).